This record looks at one T cell receptor (beta chain) sequence and its context. Its target is not known. The V gene's germline CDR1 is SEHNR and CDR2 FQNEAQ (reference sequence). There are 15 residues in the CDR3. Trimming removed 1 base from V and 3 bases from J, with 13 bases in between. This entry belongs to a study of CD8+ T cells in alopecia areata. In each case, RNA was isolated and then reverse transcribed into cDNA as the sequencing template. Produced via immunoSEQ multiplex PCR; TCRdb's table is partial and in-frame only. Of about 30,000 clones in the sample, roughly 60% are singletons; the top ten hold roughly 18%. Study observations and caveats: Lesional scalp displayed greater clonality than normal scalp, most notably in alopecia totalis/universalis.

This clonotype was obtained from a human donor with alopecia areata. Material for sequencing was NKG2D-high CD8+ T cells sorted from blood. V usage is TRBV7-9 and J usage is TRBJ2-7, with D perhaps being TRBD1 or TRBD2 (6 bases each). The CDR3 here is CASSLGGAAYYEQYF. In DNA form, the CDR3 reads TGTGCCAGCAGCTTAGGGGGGGCCGCCTACTACGAGCAGTACTTC.